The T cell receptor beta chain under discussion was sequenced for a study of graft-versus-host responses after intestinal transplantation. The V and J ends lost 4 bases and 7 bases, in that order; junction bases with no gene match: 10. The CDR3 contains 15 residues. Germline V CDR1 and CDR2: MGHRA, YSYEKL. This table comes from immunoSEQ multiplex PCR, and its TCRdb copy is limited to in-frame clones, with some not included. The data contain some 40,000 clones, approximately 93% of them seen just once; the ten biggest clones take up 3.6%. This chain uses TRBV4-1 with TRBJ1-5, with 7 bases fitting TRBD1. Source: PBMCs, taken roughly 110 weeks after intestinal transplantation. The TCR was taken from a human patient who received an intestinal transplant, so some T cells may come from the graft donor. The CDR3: CASSPFRTGDQPQHF. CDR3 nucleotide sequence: TGCGCCAGCAGCCCTTTTAGGACAGGCGACCAGCCCCAGCATTTT.